A single sample gave rise to the 10 T cell receptor beta chains below, sequenced in a study of long-term antiretroviral therapy in people with HIV. The run of the v3.0 immunoSEQ assay was at survey level. Sequenced by immunoSEQ multiplex PCR; TCRdb stores in-frame clones only, minus some. Found here are 15,000 to 20,000 clones, less than 80% of them singletons; the top ten hold roughly 15%. The material was unsorted PBMCs, obtained 0.3 years after starting antiretroviral therapy. Receptors were obtained from a woman aged 50 to 65 with HIV.

The J gene is TRBJ1-6, the V gene TRBV5-1; D remains unclear. The V end was cut by 0 bases, the J end by 10 bases, with 8 bases between. The germline gives CDR1 SGHRS, CDR2 YFSETQ. The CDR3 is made up of 13 amino acids. As DNA, the CDR3 is TGCGCCAGCAGCTTGGCCGCGGACTCACCCCTCCACTTT. This encodes CASSLAADSPLHF.

The DNA for the CDR3 is TGTGCCAGCAGCTGGAGTGGTGAAAAACTGTTTTTT. Its translation: CASSWSGEKLFF. The V gene is TRBV5-8, the J gene TRBJ1-4; D remains unclear. The CDR3 length is 12 residues. Germline CDR1 is SGHTS and CDR2 is YDEGEE. V shed 3 bases and J shed 7 bases, with 7 bases lying between them.

This chain connects TRBV9 to TRBJ2-1; TRBD2 aligns across 10 bases. CDR1 and CDR2 from the germline V gene are SGDLS and YYNGEE. Losses at the gene ends were 1 base for V and 8 bases for J; bases not matched to a gene: 6. There are 15 residues in the CDR3. This chain's CDR3 is CASSVSSGGAYEQFF. CDR3 in DNA: TGTGCCAGCAGCGTATCAAGCGGGGGGGCCTATGAGCAGTTCTTC.

The genes are TRBV5-1 and TRBJ1-1; no firm D call. This CDR3 is built from 14 residues. CDR1 and CDR2 (germline): SGHRS, YFSETQ. V lost 4 bases and J 1 base, leaving 11 bases between the germline ends. CDR3 DNA sequence: TGCGCCAGCAGCGCCGAAGGAAAGAACACTGAAGCTTTCTTT. This translates into CASSAEGKNTEAFF.

This chain uses TRBV12-5 with TRBJ2-3, with 13 bases that match TRBD2. CDR3 size: 16 residues. V lost 6 bases to trimming and J lost 4 bases; unmatched junction nucleotides: 7. Per the germline V gene, CDR1 is LGHNT and CDR2 is FRNRAP. DNA for the CDR3: TGTGCTAGTGGCCGGGGACTAGCGGGAAAATCAGATACGCAGTATTTT. Translated, it gives CASGRGLAGKSDTQYF. Full variable domain (rest looked up from reference TRBV12-5 and TRBJ2-3): DARVTQTPRHKVTEMGQEVTMRCQPILGHNTVFWYRQTMMQGLELLAYFRNRAPLDDSGMPKDRFSAEMPDATLATLKIQPSEPRDSAVYFCASGRGLAGKSDTQYFGPGTRLTVL.

This sequence joins TRBV12-5 and TRBJ2-5, with 7 bases that match TRBD1. This CDR3 contains 15 residues. Germline values: CDR1 LGHNT, CDR2 FRNRAP. V lost 4 bases and J lost 2; bases outside the gene matches: 7. As DNA, the CDR3 is TGTGCTAGTGGTTCCGGGGAACAGGGGCAAGAGACCCAGTACTTC. Protein: CASGSGEQGQETQYF.

The gene calls are TRBV12-5 and TRBJ2-5; 8 bases map to TRBD2. This CDR3 spans 14 amino acids. CDR1 is LGHNT and CDR2 is FRNRAP in the germline V gene. The V gene end was trimmed by 4 bases and the J gene end by 2 bases; junction bases not matched to a gene: 3. The DNA of the CDR3 is TGTGCTAGTGGTTCACGGGGGGGGCAAGAGACCCAGTACTTC. It codes for CASGSRGGQETQYF.

V is TRBV6-6 and J is TRBJ1-1, with D unclear. The CDR3 loop spans 12 amino acids. Trimming took off 6 bases at V and 4 bases at J, with 9 bases between the two ends. Germline loops: CDR1 MNHNY, CDR2 SVGAGI (reference sequence). The CDR3 loop reads CASSYGSTEAFF. DNA for the CDR3: TGTGCCAGCAGCTACGGGAGCACTGAAGCTTTCTTT.

This clone was seen a handful of times. The chain uses TRBV27 and TRBJ1-6; no definite D call. Germline V lookup: CDR1 MNHEY, CDR2 SMNVEV (reference sequence). The length of the CDR3 is 14 residues. The ends were cut back, 5 bases at V and 9 bases at J, with 14 bases in the middle. CDR3 sequence: CASSHTARPSPLHF. The CDR3 region has the DNA TGTGCCAGCAGTCACACAGCGAGGCCTTCACCCCTCCACTTT.

The CDR3 DNA sequence: TGTGCCAGTAGTGGACCCCGGGGCGGGGGGGCACGAGATACGCAGTATTTT. Protein product: CASSGPRGGGARDTQYF. This chain joins TRBV19 and TRBJ2-3, with 9 bases fitting TRBD2. Per germline, CDR1 LNHDA and CDR2 SQIVND (reference sequence). V trimming: 5 bases; J trimming: 5 bases; junction bases outside the gene matches: 14. The CDR3 has 17 amino acids.